This entry features one T cell receptor beta chain sequence. This sample was included in a study of beta chain features in type 1 diabetes. Germline lookup yields CDR1 MNHNS and CDR2 SASEGT. Trimming shortened V by 5 bases and J by 0 bases, and 13 bases separated the two germline ends. This CDR3 has 15 residues. Cells sorted by CD45RO/CCR7/CD25/CD127/CD95/CD27 comprised CD4+ naive, central memory, regulatory and stem cell-like memory cells. Sorting produced populations that all topped 95% purity. The authors reverse transcribed all of the isolated RNA, so sequencing captured expressed TCRB transcripts. Some clones are missing from TCRdb's copy, which holds only in-frame ones; the method was immunoSEQ multiplex PCR. Seen here are over 15,000 clones, about 53% observed once, and the top ten hold about 0.45%.

The chain is built from TRBV6-1 and TRBJ1-1; D not resolved. The source is a man between 18 and 29 years old in good health. Sample: stem cell memory CD4+ T cells from blood. The CDR3 here is CASSLDIDMNTEAFF. The CDR3 DNA reads TGTGCCAGCAGTTTAGACATAGACATGAACACTGAAGCTTTCTTT.